These 30 T cell receptor beta chains originate from one sample sequenced in a study of vaccination and CD4 T cells after COVID-19. Described treatment: roughly 10-day PBMC culture with coronavirus spike peptide pools or control peptides (ViraFEST assay). Researchers collected the unexposed donor's CD4+ T cells before the COVID-19 pandemic (2011-2018). No antigen has been assigned to these receptors. The Oncomine TCR Beta short-read assay was applied to DNA of cultured CD4+ T cells. TCRdb redid the calling of the PCR reads with MiXCR, one entry per CDR3 protein. The sample lists approximately 6,000 distinct CDR3 sequences; nearly 35% were seen once. Source material: CD4+ T cells from blood, cultured in vitro. All receptors come from a human donor in good health.

The chain carries TRBV7-9 and TRBJ1-2; D not resolved. V shed 7 bases and J shed 7 bases, with 10 bases lying between them. The V gene's germline CDR1 is SEHNR and CDR2 FQNEAQ (reference sequence). There are 11 residues in the CDR3. CDR3 sequence reads: CASMSRGGYTF. CDR3 DNA: TGTGCCAGCATGAGCCGGGGTGGCTACACCTTC.

The chain uses TRBV20-1 and TRBJ2-1, with 10 bases matching TRBD2. Per germline, CDR1 DFQATT and CDR2 SNEGSKA (reference sequence). V shed 1 base, J shed 8 bases, and the junction held 20 bases outside the gene matches. The CDR3 covers 19 residues. CDR3 amino acids: CSARVHPLPAGGPSDEQFF. The CDR3 coding sequence is TGCAGTGCTAGAGTACACCCGTTACCAGCGGGGGGGCCCAGCGATGAGCAGTTCTTC.

The chain combines TRBV11-2 with TRBJ1-2; TRBD1 matches at 8 bases. Germline V CDR1 and CDR2: SGHAT, FQNNGV. V lost 0 bases, J lost 8 bases, and 2 bases stayed unmatched. The CDR3 length is 13 residues. The CDR3: CASSLDRGRGYTF. CDR3 in DNA: TGTGCCAGCAGCTTAGACAGGGGGCGCGGCTACACCTTC.

V usage is TRBV6-1 and J usage is TRBJ1-3; 7 positions match TRBD1. J lost 2 bases, V lost 6 bases, and 4 bases had no gene match. CDR1 and CDR2 (germline): MNHNS, SASEGT. The CDR3 is 14 residues long. The CDR3 loop is CASSPGQAGNTIYF. The CDR3 DNA follows: TGTGCCAGCAGCCCCGGACAGGCTGGAAACACCATATATTTT.

This clonotype showed up just a few times. The chain uses TRBV30 and TRBJ2-7, with D possibly TRBD1 on 6 matching bases. Germline values: CDR1 GTSNPN, CDR2 SVGIG (reference sequence). CDR3 length: 15 residues. V was trimmed by 0 bases and J by 2 bases, leaving 14 bases between them. The CDR3 nucleotides are TGTGCCTGGAGTGTACATAGCCAGGGGACCTACGAGCAGTACTTC. Amino acid sequence: CAWSVHSQGTYEQYF.

This rearrangement joins TRBV27 to TRBJ2-7, with D tentatively TRBD2 (5 bases). Trimming removed 4 bases at V and 3 bases at J, with 10 bases between. There are 13 residues in the CDR3. Germline CDR1 and CDR2: MNHEY and SMNVEV (reference sequence). CDR3 residues: CASSSREDYEQYF. DNA for the CDR3: TGTGCCAGCAGTTCCCGGGAAGACTACGAGCAGTACTTC.

This clonotype was counted only a few times. This chain connects TRBV7-3 to TRBJ2-3; D might be TRBD2 (5 bases). This CDR3 comprises 17 residues. V shed 5 bases and J shed 5 bases, with 23 bases lying between them. The germline gives CDR1 SGHTA, CDR2 FQGTGA. The CDR3 DNA sequence: TGTGCCAGCAGCCCCCGGCCATTGTCCTCACGGGGAGATACGCAGTATTTT. Protein sequence: CASSPRPLSSRGDTQYF.

V gene TRBV5-6 combines with J gene TRBJ1-1; no definite D call. Per the germline V gene, CDR1 is SGHDT and CDR2 is YYEEEE. Between the trimmed V and J ends, which lost 4 bases and 0 bases, there was a span of 16 bases. There are 16 residues in the CDR3. DNA for the CDR3: TGTGCCAGCAGCGCATTCGAACCCATAGTGAACACTGAAGCTTTCTTT. It specifies CASSAFEPIVNTEAFF.

V is TRBV20-1 and J is TRBJ2-1; TRBD2 matches at 8 bases. V gave up 2 bases and J gave up 9 bases; unmatched junction bases: 15. The CDR3 has 16 residues. Looked up from germline, CDR1 is DFQATT and CDR2 is SNEGSKA (reference sequence). This CDR3 reads CSARLRGVRSGIEQFF. In DNA form, the CDR3 reads TGCAGTGCTAGATTGCGGGGGGTTCGGTCAGGGATTGAGCAGTTCTTC.

Written as DNA, the CDR3 is TGTGCCAGCAGTTTTTACACAGGGGCCGGGGAGCTGTTTTTT. It specifies CASSFYTGAGELFF. The chain combines TRBV27 with TRBJ2-2, with 7 bases aligning to TRBD1. The CDR3 has 14 amino acids. With 3 bases clipped from V and 6 bases from J, the junction kept 4 bases outside the gene matches. Looked up from germline, CDR1 is MNHEY and CDR2 is SMNVEV (reference sequence).

The chain carries TRBV2 and TRBJ1-6, with D perhaps TRBD1 (5 bases). The CDR3 consists of 18 residues. Per the germline V gene, CDR1 is SNHLY and CDR2 is FYNNEI. V lost 0 bases and J lost 4, with 16 bases in between. The DNA for the CDR3 is TGTGCCAGCAGTGAAGCGCTGTCAACATGGGGGTATAATTCACCCCTCCACTTT. Translation gives CASSEALSTWGYNSPLHF.

This clonotype was seen a handful of times. The chain couples TRBV6-4 to TRBJ2-3; 8 bases align to TRBD2. Germline assignment: CDR1 MRHNA and CDR2 SNTAGT. The V and J ends lost 3 bases and 4 bases, in that order; junction bases with no gene match: 6. The CDR3 runs to 15 residues. Written as DNA, the CDR3 is TGTGCCAGCAGTGAAACGGCGGGGGGCGCAGATACGCAGTATTTT. This translates into CASSETAGGADTQYF.

This clonotype was counted between two and nine times. The J gene is TRBJ1-2, the V gene TRBV20-1; 10 bases align to TRBD1. Germline CDR1 reads DFQATT; CDR2 reads SNEGSKA (reference sequence). The CDR3 consists of 14 residues. V lost 6 bases, J lost 2 bases, and 6 bases stayed unmatched. The CDR3 is CSAQGQGNNYGYTF. The CDR3 DNA is TGCAGTGCCCAGGGACAGGGGAACAACTATGGCTACACCTTC.

The chain combines TRBV24-1 with TRBJ2-3; 9 bases align to TRBD1. Germline V gene lookup returns CDR1 KGHDR and CDR2 SFDVKD. V was clipped by 3 bases and J by 1 base; unmatched bases: 7. The CDR3 covers 17 residues. The CDR3 spells CATSDVRDREGTDTQYF. In nucleotides, the CDR3 is TGTGCCACCAGTGATGTCCGGGACAGGGAAGGCACAGATACGCAGTATTTT.

The J gene is TRBJ1-5, the V gene TRBV10-2, with D unresolved. The germline gives CDR1 WSHSY, CDR2 SAAADI. V shed 8 bases and J shed 3 bases, with 11 bases lying between them. The CDR3 is 13 residues long. The CDR3 DNA sequence: TGCGCCAGCGGTTTCACAGCCAATCAGCCCCAGCATTTT. Residues: CASGFTANQPQHF.

V is TRBV7-9 and J is TRBJ1-1; possibly TRBD1 for D (5 bases). The CDR3 contains 14 residues. The germline gives CDR1 SEHNR, CDR2 FQNEAQ (reference sequence). V lost 4 bases and J 0 bases, leaving 9 bases between the germline ends. Here the CDR3 DNA reads TGTGCCAGCAGCTCAGGGCAGATGAACACTGAAGCTTTCTTT. Translation: CASSSGQMNTEAFF.

This chain uses TRBV5-1 with TRBJ1-3; TRBD1 aligns across 8 bases. Germline CDR1 is SGHRS and CDR2 is YFSETQ. Trimming at V came to 4 bases and at J to 4 bases, leaving 10 bases not matched to a gene. CDR3 length: 16 residues. Written as DNA, the CDR3 is TGCGCCAGCAGCCTGGGGGGGACAGGTTCAGGAAACACCATATATTTT. The encoded protein is CASSLGGTGSGNTIYF.

This clonotype was found a few times. The J gene is TRBJ2-2, the V gene TRBV20-1; no definite D call. V lost 6 bases to trimming and J lost 6 bases, with 11 bases between them. The CDR3 is 12 amino acids. The germline V gene encodes CDR1 DFQATT and CDR2 SNEGSKA (reference sequence). The chain's CDR3 is CSALSPAGELFF. CDR3 nucleotide sequence: TGCAGTGCCCTCTCCCCGGCCGGGGAGCTGTTTTTT.

This sequence joins TRBV7-9 and TRBJ2-5; TRBD2 agrees at 8 bases. Trimming cost V 3 bases and J 3 bases; bases outside gene matches: 3. Germline V gene sequence: CDR1 SEHNR, CDR2 FQNEAQ (reference sequence). This CDR3 comprises 14 residues. As DNA, the CDR3 is TGTGCCAGCAGCTTCGCGACTAGCGAAGAGACCCAGTACTTC. This sequence encodes CASSFATSEETQYF.

The chain couples TRBV7-9 to TRBJ1-1, with D unresolved. The CDR3 loop spans 13 amino acids. V was trimmed by 7 bases and J by 4 bases, leaving 13 bases between them. The V gene's germline CDR1 is SEHNR and CDR2 FQNEAQ (reference sequence). CDR3 residues: CASTPGGVTEAFF. In nucleotides, the CDR3 is TGTGCCAGCACCCCCGGTGGGGTCACTGAAGCTTTCTTT.

This clonotype was counted a few times. This chain links TRBV19 with TRBJ1-2; no clear D gene. Trimming pared 11 bases from V and 6 bases from J, leaving 10 bases between. This CDR3 has 10 amino acids. Germline assignment: CDR1 LNHDA and CDR2 SQIVND (reference sequence). The CDR3 nucleotides read TGTGCCTGCGGTTTAAATGGCTACACCTTC. Translated: CACGLNGYTF.

This chain connects TRBV7-9 to TRBJ2-3; 8 positions match TRBD1. CDR3 size: 17 residues. Germline CDR1 and CDR2: SEHNR and FQNEAQ (reference sequence). V dropped 2 bases and J dropped 5; count of bases not matched to a gene: 12. The chain's CDR3 is CASSLLWTGSIRDTQYF. In DNA, the CDR3 is TGTGCCAGCAGCTTATTGTGGACAGGGTCAATCCGAGATACGCAGTATTTT.

This clonotype is labeled large. V gene TRBV7-3 combines with J gene TRBJ1-2; D unclear. The V gene's germline CDR1 is SGHTA and CDR2 FQGTGA. The germline V and J ends were trimmed by 5 bases and 0 bases, with 13 bases remaining between them. The CDR3 is 15 residues long. The CDR3: CASSLFGEANYGYTF. In DNA, the CDR3 is TGTGCCAGCAGCCTTTTCGGGGAGGCTAACTATGGCTACACCTTC.

This clonotype was counted only a few times. V and J are TRBV25-1 and TRBJ1-1; unclear D gene. The CDR3 sequence is 16 residues long. V shed 1 base and J shed 7 bases, with 19 bases lying between them. Germline V gene data show CDR1 as MGHDK and CDR2 as SYGVNS. The CDR3 loop reads CASSEFGGQLSNEAFF. The CDR3, as DNA: TGTGCCAGCAGTGAATTCGGAGGGCAGCTAAGTAATGAAGCTTTCTTT.

This clonotype was detected only a few times. V is TRBV6-2 or TRBV6-3 and J is TRBJ1-5; D unclear. The CDR3 spans 17 residues. Germline-derived CDR1 and CDR2 are MNHEY and SVGEGT. Trimming stripped 5 bases from V and 0 bases from J, with 17 bases between. This chain's CDR3 is CASSPGHTANSNQPQHF. DNA for the CDR3: TGTGCCAGCAGTCCAGGTCACACCGCTAATAGCAATCAGCCCCAGCATTTT.

This clonotype was counted between two and nine times. The J gene is TRBJ1-1, the V gene TRBV6-1; D is undetermined. V lost 6 bases and J lost 11, with 16 bases in between. The CDR3 sequence is 12 residues long. Germline CDR1 and CDR2: MNHNS and SASEGT. In DNA form, the CDR3 reads TGTGCCAGCAGCCGAGTAGGGTCCGGGGCTTTCTTT. Residues: CASSRVGSGAFF.

This chain joins TRBV20-1 and TRBJ1-2, with TRBD1 matching 9 bases. V trimming: 7 bases; J trimming: 1 base; junction bases outside the gene matches: 7. Germline V gene data show CDR1 as DFQATT and CDR2 as SNEGSKA (reference sequence). The CDR3 length is 14 residues. CDR3 coding DNA: TGCAGTGTTCCGGGACAGGGCCATAACTATGGCTACACCTTC. Amino acids: CSVPGQGHNYGYTF.

This clonotype is labeled large (0.1 to 1%). V and J are TRBV12-3 or TRBV12-4 and TRBJ1-1, with D tentatively TRBD1 (6 bases). The CDR3 totals 14 residues. The ends were cut back, 1 base at V and 7 bases at J, with 13 bases in the middle. The DNA for the CDR3 is TGTGCCAGCAGTTTAGGCCAGGGGTTTGGTGAAGCTTTCTTT. This gives the protein CASSLGQGFGEAFF.

This clonotype ranks as medium-sized. This rearrangement joins TRBV7-3 to TRBJ2-3; no clear D. The ends were cut back, 3 bases at V and 6 bases at J, with 13 bases in the middle. Germline lookup yields CDR1 SGHTA and CDR2 FQGTGA. CDR3 length: 14 residues. CDR3 coding DNA: TGTGCCAGCAGCTTGGGTTGGGCAGAGGATACGCAGTATTTT. Its translation is CASSLGWAEDTQYF.

The chain joins TRBV10-3 to TRBJ2-6, with TRBD2 as a possible D gene (5 bases). CDR3 length: 15 residues. V was clipped by 4 bases and J by 1 base, with 8 bases between them. The V gene's germline CDR1 is ENHRY and CDR2 SYGVKD. In nucleotides, the CDR3 is TGTGCCATCAGTGTCGGGGAATCTGGGGCCAACGTCCTGACTTTC. Translated: CAISVGESGANVLTF.